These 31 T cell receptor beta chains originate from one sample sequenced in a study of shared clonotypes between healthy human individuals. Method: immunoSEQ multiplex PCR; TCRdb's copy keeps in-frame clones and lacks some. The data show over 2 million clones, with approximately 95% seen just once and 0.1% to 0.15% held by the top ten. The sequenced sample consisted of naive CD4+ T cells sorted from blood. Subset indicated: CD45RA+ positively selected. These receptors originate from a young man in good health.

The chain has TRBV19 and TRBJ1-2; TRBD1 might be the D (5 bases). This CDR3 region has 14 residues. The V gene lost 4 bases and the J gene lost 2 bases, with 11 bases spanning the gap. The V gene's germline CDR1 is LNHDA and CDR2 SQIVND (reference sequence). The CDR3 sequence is CASSTVGTNYGYTF. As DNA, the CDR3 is TGTGCCAGTAGTACCGTCGGGACCAACTATGGCTACACCTTC.

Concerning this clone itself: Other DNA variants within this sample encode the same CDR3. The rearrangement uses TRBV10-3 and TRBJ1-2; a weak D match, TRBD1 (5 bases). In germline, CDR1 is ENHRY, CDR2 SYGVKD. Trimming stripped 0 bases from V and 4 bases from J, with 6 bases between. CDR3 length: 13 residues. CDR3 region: CAISESGLYGYTF. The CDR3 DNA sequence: TGTGCCATCAGTGAGTCGGGGCTCTATGGCTACACCTTC.

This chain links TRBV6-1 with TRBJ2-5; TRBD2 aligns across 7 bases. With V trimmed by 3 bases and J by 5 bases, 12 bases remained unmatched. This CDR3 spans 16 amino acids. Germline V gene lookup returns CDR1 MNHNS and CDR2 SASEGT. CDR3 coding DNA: TGTGCCAGCAGTGATAGATGGGGCGGGAGCGCGGAGACCCAGTACTTC. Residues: CASSDRWGGSAETQYF.

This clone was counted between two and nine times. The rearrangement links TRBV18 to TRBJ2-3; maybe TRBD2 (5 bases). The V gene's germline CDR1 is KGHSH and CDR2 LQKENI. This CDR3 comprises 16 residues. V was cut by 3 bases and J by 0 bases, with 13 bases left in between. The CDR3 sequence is CASSPVGGPSTDTQYF. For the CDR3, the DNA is TGTGCCAGCTCACCGGTTGGCGGGCCTAGCACAGATACGCAGTATTTT.

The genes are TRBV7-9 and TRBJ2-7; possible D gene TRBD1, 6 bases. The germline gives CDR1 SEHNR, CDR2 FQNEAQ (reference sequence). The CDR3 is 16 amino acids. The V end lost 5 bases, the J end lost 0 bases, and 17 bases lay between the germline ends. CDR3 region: CASSPPSRQVSYEQYF. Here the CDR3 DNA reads TGTGCCAGCAGCCCACCATCCAGACAGGTCTCCTACGAGCAGTACTTC.

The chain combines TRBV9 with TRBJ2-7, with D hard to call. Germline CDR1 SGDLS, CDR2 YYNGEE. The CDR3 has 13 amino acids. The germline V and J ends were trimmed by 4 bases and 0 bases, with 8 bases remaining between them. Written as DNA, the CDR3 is TGTGCCAGCAGCCCCTTGAGCTCCTACGAGCAGTACTTC. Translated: CASSPLSSYEQYF.

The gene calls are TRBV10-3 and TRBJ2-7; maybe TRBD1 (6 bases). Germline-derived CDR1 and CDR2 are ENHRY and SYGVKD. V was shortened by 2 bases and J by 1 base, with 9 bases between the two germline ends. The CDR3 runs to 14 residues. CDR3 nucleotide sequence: TGTGCCATCAGTGAGAACAGGGAATCCTACGAGCAGTACTTC. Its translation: CAISENRESYEQYF.

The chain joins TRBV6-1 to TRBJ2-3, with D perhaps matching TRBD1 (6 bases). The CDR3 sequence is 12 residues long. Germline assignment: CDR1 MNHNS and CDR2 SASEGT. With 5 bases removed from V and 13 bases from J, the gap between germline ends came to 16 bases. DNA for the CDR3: TGTGCCAGCAGTCCACAGGGTGATTTGGAGTATTTT. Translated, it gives CASSPQGDLEYF.

The CDR3 loop reads CASSGSMNTEAFF. CDR3 nucleotides: TGCGCCAGCAGCGGCAGTATGAACACTGAAGCTTTCTTT. The V call is TRBV5-1, the J call TRBJ1-1; D is undetermined. The CDR3 is 13 amino acids. Germline V gene lookup returns CDR1 SGHRS and CDR2 YFSETQ. V dropped 4 bases and J dropped 0 bases, with 7 bases sitting between them.

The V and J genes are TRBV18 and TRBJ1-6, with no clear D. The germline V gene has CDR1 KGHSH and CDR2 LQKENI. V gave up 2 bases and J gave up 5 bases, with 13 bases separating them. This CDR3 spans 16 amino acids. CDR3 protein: CASSPMDRINNSPLHF. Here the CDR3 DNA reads TGTGCCAGCTCACCAATGGATAGGATTAATAATTCACCCCTCCACTTT.

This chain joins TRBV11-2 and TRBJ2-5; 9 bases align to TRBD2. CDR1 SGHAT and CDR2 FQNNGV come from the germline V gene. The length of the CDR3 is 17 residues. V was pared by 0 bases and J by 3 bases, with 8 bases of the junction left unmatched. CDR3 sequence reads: CASSLETGTSPEETQYF. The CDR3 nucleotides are TGTGCCAGCAGCTTAGAGACCGGGACTAGCCCGGAAGAGACCCAGTACTTC. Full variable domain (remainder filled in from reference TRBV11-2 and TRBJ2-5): EAGVAQSPRYKIIEKRQSVAFWCNPISGHATLYWYQQILGQGPKLLIQFQNNGVVDDSQLPKDRFSAERLKGVDSTLKIQPAKLEDSAVYLCASSLETGTSPEETQYFGPGTRLLVL.

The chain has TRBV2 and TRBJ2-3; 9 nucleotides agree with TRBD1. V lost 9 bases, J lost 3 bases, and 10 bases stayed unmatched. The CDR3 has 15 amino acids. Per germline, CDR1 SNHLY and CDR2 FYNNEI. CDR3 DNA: TGTGCCAGTCATCAACAGGGGGCGCCGACAGATACGCAGTATTTT. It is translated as CASHQQGAPTDTQYF.

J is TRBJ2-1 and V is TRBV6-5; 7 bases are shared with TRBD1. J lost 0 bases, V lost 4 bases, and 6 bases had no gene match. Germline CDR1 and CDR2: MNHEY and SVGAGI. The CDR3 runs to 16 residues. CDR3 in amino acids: CASSSTNRGSYNEQFF. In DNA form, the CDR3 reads TGTGCCAGCAGTTCAACGAACAGGGGCTCCTACAATGAGCAGTTCTTC.

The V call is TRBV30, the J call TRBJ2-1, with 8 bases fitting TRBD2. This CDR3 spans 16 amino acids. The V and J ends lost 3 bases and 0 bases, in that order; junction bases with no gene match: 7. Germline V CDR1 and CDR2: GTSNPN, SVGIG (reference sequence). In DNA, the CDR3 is TGTGCCTGGAGGGGGCTAGCGGGTAGCTCCTACAATGAGCAGTTCTTC. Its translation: CAWRGLAGSSYNEQFF.

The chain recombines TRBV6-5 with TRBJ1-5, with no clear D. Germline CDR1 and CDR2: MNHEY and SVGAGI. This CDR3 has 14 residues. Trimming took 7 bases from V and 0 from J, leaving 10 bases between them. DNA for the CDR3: TGTGCCAGCAAACGAGATAATAGCAATCAGCCCCAGCATTTT. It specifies CASKRDNSNQPQHF.

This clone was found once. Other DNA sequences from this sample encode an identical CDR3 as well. The CDR3 sequence: CASSWTGQETQYF. CDR3 nucleotides: TGTGCCAGCTCTTGGACGGGCCAAGAGACCCAGTACTTC. The chain is built from TRBV7-2 and TRBJ2-5; D remains ambiguous. Trimming shortened V by 8 bases and J by 1 base, and 11 bases separated the two germline ends. The V gene's germline CDR1 is SGHTA and CDR2 FQGNSA. The length of the CDR3 is 13 residues.

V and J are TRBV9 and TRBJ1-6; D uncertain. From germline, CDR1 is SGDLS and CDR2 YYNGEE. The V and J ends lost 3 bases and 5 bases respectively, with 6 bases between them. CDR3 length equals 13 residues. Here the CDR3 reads CASSGGDNSPLHF. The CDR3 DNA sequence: TGTGCCAGCAGCGGGGGAGATAATTCACCCCTCCACTTT.

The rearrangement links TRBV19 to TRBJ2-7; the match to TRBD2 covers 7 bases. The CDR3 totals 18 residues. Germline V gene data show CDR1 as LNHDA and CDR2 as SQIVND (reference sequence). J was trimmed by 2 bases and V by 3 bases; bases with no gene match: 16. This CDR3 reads CASSIRTAGSSGTYEQYF. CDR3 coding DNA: TGTGCCAGTAGTATCCGGACCGCCGGGTCTAGCGGAACCTACGAGCAGTACTTC.

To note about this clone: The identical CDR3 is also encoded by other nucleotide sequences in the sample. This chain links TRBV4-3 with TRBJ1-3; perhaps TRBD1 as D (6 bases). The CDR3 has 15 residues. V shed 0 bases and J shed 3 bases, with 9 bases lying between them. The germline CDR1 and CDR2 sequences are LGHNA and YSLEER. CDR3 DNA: TGCGCCAGCAGCCAAGAGAGGGGGGGTGGAAACACCATATATTTT. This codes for CASSQERGGGNTIYF.

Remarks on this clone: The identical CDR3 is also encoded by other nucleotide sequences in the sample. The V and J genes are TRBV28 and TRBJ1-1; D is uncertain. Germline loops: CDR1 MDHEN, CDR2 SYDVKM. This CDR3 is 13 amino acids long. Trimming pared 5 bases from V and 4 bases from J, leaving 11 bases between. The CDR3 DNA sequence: TGTGCCAGCAGTACGGGAGGACGCACTGAAGCTTTCTTT. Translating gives CASSTGGRTEAFF.

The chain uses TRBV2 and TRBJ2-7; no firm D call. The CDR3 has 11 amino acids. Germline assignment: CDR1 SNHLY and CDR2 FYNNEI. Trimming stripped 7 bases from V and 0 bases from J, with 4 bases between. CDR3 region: CASKVSYEQYF. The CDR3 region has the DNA TGTGCCAGCAAGGTCTCCTACGAGCAGTACTTC.

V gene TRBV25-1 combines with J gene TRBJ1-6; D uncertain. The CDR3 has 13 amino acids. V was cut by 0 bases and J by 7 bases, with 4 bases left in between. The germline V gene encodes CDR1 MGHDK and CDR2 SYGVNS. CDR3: CASSEYQNSPLHF. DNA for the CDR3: TGTGCCAGCAGTGAATATCAGAATTCACCCCTCCACTTT.

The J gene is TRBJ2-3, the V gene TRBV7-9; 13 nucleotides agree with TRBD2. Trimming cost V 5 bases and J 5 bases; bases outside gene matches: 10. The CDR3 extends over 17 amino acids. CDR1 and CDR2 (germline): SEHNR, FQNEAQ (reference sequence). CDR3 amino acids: CASSPRTSGRIRDTQYF. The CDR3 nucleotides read TGTGCCAGCAGCCCCAGGACTAGCGGGAGAATCAGAGATACGCAGTATTTT.

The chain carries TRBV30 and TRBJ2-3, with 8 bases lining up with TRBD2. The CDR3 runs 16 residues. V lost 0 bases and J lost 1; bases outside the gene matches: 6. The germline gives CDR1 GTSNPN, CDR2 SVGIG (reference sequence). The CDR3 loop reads CAWSVLSGGGTDTQYF. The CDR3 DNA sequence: TGTGCCTGGAGTGTACTGAGCGGGGGTGGCACAGATACGCAGTATTTT.

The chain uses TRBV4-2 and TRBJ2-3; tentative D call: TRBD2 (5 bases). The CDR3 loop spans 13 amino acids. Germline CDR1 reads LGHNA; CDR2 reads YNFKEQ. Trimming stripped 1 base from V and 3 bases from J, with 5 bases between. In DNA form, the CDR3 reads TGTGCCAGCAGCCAAGGGAGGACAGATACGCAGTATTTT. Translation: CASSQGRTDTQYF.

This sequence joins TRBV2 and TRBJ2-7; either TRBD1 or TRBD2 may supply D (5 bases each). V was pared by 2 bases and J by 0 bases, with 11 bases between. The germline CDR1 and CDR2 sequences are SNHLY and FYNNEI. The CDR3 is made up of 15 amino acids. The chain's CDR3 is CASSELWGYSYEQYF. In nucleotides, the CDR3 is TGTGCCAGCAGTGAACTGTGGGGGTACTCCTACGAGCAGTACTTC.

The CDR3 loop is CASSLSGASYEQYF. The CDR3 nucleotides are TGTGCCAGCAGCTTGTCAGGGGCTTCCTACGAGCAGTACTTC. The rearrangement uses TRBV7-9 and TRBJ2-7; a weak D match, TRBD1 (6 bases). Per the germline V gene, CDR1 is SEHNR and CDR2 is FQNEAQ (reference sequence). V was clipped by 3 bases and J by 1 base, with 10 bases between them. The CDR3 totals 14 residues.

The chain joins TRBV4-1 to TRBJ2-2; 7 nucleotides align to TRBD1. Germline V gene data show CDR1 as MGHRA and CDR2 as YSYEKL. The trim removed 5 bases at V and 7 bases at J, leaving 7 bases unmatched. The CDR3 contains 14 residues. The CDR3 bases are TGCGCCAGCAGCAAAACAGGGGATCACGGGGAGCTGTTTTTT. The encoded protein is CASSKTGDHGELFF.

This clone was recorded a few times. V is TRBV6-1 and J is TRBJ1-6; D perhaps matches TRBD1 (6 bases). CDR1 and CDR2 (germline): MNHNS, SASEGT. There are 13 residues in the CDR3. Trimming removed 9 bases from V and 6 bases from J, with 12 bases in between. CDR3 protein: CASARGPNSPLHF. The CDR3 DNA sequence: TGTGCCAGTGCCAGGGGACCTAATTCACCCCTCCACTTT.

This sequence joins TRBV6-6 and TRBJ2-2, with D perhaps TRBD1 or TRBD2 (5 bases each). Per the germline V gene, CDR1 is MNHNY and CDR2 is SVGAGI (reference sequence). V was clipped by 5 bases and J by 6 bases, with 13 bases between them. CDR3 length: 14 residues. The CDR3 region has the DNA TGTGCCAGCAGTCCCACTTTGGGGGCCGGGGAGCTGTTTTTT. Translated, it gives CASSPTLGAGELFF.

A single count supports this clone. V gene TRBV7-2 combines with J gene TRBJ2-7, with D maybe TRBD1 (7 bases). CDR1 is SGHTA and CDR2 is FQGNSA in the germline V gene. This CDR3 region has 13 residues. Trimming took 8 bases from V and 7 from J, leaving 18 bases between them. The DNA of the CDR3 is TGTGCCAGCCGCCAGGGGGGCACCCTTGAGCAGTACTTC. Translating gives CASRQGGTLEQYF.